Each of the 21 T cell receptor beta chains below was sequenced from the same sample in a study of Ad26.COV2.S vaccination and SARS-CoV-2 variants. Treatment of the sample: around 19 received Ad26.COV2.S at low or high dose, single or two shots; 5 received placebo; per-sample allocation not given. Samples were taken on day 63 after the first vaccine or placebo injection. Clones were sequenced by immunoSEQ multiplex PCR, and TCRdb holds only the in-frame ones, with some missing. The sample has about 480,000 clones; 87% are singletons. The sample here was peripheral blood, taken in a trial of Ad26.COV2.S vaccine versus placebo. The receptors were gathered from a person between 18 and 65 years old who received the Ad26.COV2.S COVID-19 vaccine or a placebo.

The chain couples TRBV2 to TRBJ2-7; unclear D gene. The germline gives CDR1 SNHLY, CDR2 FYNNEI. Trimming took 10 bases from V and 3 from J, leaving 13 bases between them. The CDR3 runs 12 residues. Here the CDR3 reads CATHPGLYEQYF. Written as DNA, the CDR3 is TGTGCCACCCACCCAGGCCTCTACGAGCAGTACTTC.

V and J are TRBV7-9 and TRBJ1-2; a possible D gene is TRBD1 (5 bases). The CDR3 consists of 14 residues. V dropped 1 base and J dropped 8 bases, with 14 bases sitting between them. In germline, CDR1 is SEHNR, CDR2 FQNEAQ (reference sequence). DNA for the CDR3: TGTGCCAGCAGCTTAGAGGCAGGGTTGTTCGGCTACACCTTC. As protein: CASSLEAGLFGYTF. Together with reference TRBV7-9 and TRBJ1-2, the CDR3 gives the full variable domain: DTGVSQNPRHKITKRGQNVTFRCDPISEHNRLYWYRQTLGQGPEFLTYFQNEAQLEKSRLLSDRFSAERPKGSFSTLEIQRTEQGDSAMYLCASSLEAGLFGYTFGSGTRLTVV.

The genes are TRBV5-1 and TRBJ2-3; D tentatively reads TRBD1 or TRBD2 (5 bases each). The V gene lost 4 bases and the J gene lost 5 bases, with 14 bases spanning the gap. Germline loops: CDR1 SGHRS, CDR2 YFSETQ. The CDR3 runs to 14 residues. The CDR3 region is CASSRSGAGDTQYF. The CDR3 nucleotides are TGCGCCAGCAGCCGATCCGGGGCGGGAGATACGCAGTATTTT.

Notes on this clone: In this CDR3 the conserved last residue, phenylalanine or tryptophan, is missing, so a read error is likely. The DNA is omitted, as the CDR3 cannot be located on it reliably, and the CDR3 follows TCRdb's listing. J is TRBJ2-7 and V is TRBV5-4; the D call TRBD1 from the table was never checked on the DNA. 12 amino acids form the CDR3, both terminal residues included. Per germline, CDR1 SGHNT and CDR2 YYREEE (reference sequence). CDR3 residues: CASSLRQGPPIH.

The chain has TRBV19 and TRBJ1-6, with D unclear. The CDR3 is 17 residues long. V lost 5 bases and J lost 0, with 14 bases in between. Germline V gene sequence: CDR1 LNHDA, CDR2 SQIVND (reference sequence). As DNA, the CDR3 is TGTGCCAGTAGTGCTGGACGGTTTGGCTCCTATAATTCACCCCTCCACTTT. This gives the protein CASSAGRFGSYNSPLHF.

This chain uses TRBV6-5 with TRBJ2-5; D remains unclear. Germline lookup yields CDR1 MNHEY and CDR2 SVGAGI. V lost 7 bases to trimming and J lost 5 bases, with 11 bases between them. The CDR3 covers 12 residues. Here the CDR3 reads CASKIGWETQYF. The CDR3 DNA sequence: TGTGCCAGCAAAATTGGGTGGGAGACCCAGTACTTC.

The V call is TRBV3-1 (or the pseudogene TRBV3-2), the J call TRBJ2-6; 9 bases are shared with TRBD1. The CDR3 totals 17 residues. After removal of 4 bases from V and 8 bases from J, the junction contained 12 bases not matched to a gene. The germline gives CDR1 LGHDT, CDR2 YNNKEL (reference sequence). The CDR3 spells CASSRAQAGTGTNVLTF. Here the CDR3 DNA reads TGTGCCAGCAGCCGCGCGCAGGCAGGGACAGGGACCAACGTCCTGACTTTC.

The chain joins TRBV9 to TRBJ2-1; D uncertain. V was clipped by 4 bases and J by 0 bases, with 20 bases between them. The CDR3 runs to 18 residues. Germline assignment: CDR1 SGDLS and CDR2 YYNGEE. The CDR3 DNA is TGTGCCAGCAGCTTCCGTTCCGTCGACCTCAGCTCCTACAATGAGCAGTTCTTC. Translation: CASSFRSVDLSSYNEQFF.

This chain links TRBV30 with TRBJ2-1; 9 positions agree with TRBD2. V gave up 8 bases and J gave up 0 bases; unmatched junction bases: 11. Germline CDR1 GTSNPN, CDR2 SVGIG (reference sequence). This CDR3 contains 16 residues. The CDR3 region is CAARSGRLSSYNEQFF. The CDR3, as DNA: TGTGCCGCGAGAAGCGGGAGGTTGAGCTCCTACAATGAGCAGTTCTTC. The complete variable domain, with remaining parts taken from reference TRBV30 and TRBJ2-1, reads SQTIHQWPATLVQPVGSPLSLECTVEGTSNPNLYWYRQAAGRGLQLLFYSVGIGQISSEVPQNLSASRPQDRQFILSSKKLLLSDSGFYLCAARSGRLSSYNEQFFGPGTRLTVL.

The genes are TRBV5-4 and TRBJ2-7, with D possibly matching TRBD1 (5 bases). Germline CDR1 is SGHNT and CDR2 is YYREEE (reference sequence). The length of the CDR3 is 13 residues. The V gene lost 0 bases and the J gene lost 6 bases, with 10 bases spanning the gap. The CDR3 reads CASSLGAGPEQYF. CDR3 coding DNA: TGTGCCAGCAGCTTGGGTGCAGGGCCCGAGCAGTACTTC.

The chain couples TRBV7-9 to TRBJ2-7; 8 bases align to TRBD1. The CDR3 runs to 15 residues. Trimming cost V 5 bases and J 5 bases; bases outside gene matches: 11. Germline loops: CDR1 SEHNR, CDR2 FQNEAQ (reference sequence). CDR3 sequence reads: CASSLRAGGKDEQYF. The CDR3 DNA reads TGTGCCAGCAGCCTAAGGGCAGGGGGCAAAGACGAGCAGTACTTC.

The chain joins TRBV23-1 to TRBJ2-7; D might be TRBD1 (6 bases). TRBV23-1 falls under the ORF class, with uncertain function. The CDR3 has 22 residues. V was clipped by 2 bases and J by 4 bases, with 36 bases between them. The CDR3 loop is CASSQRAVPPVLPHPRGYEQYF. The CDR3 coding sequence is TGCGCCAGCAGTCAAAGGGCAGTACCCCCCGTCCTCCCCCATCCCAGGGGATACGAGCAGTACTTC.

This clone was counted a few times. The chain couples TRBV7-3 to TRBJ1-2; maybe TRBD1 (6 bases). Looked up from germline, CDR1 is SGHTA and CDR2 is FQGTGA. The length of the CDR3 is 12 residues. Deletions cut 5 bases from V and 5 bases from J, with 9 bases between. The CDR3: CASSATGYGYTF. CDR3 coding DNA: TGTGCCAGCAGCGCCACAGGGTATGGCTACACCTTC. Full variable domain (rest looked up from reference TRBV7-3 and TRBJ1-2): GAGVSQTPSNKVTEKGKYVELRCDPISGHTALYWYRQSLGQGPEFLIYFQGTGAADDSGLPNDRFFAVRPEGSVSTLKIQRTERGDSAVYLCASSATGYGYTFGSGTRLTVV.

The CDR3 region is CAWRLTGFGTEAFF. The CDR3 DNA reads TGTGCCTGGAGACTGACAGGGTTCGGCACTGAAGCTTTCTTT. The rearrangement joins TRBV30 to TRBJ1-1; 7 nucleotides match TRBD1. V gave up 3 bases and J gave up 4 bases; unmatched junction bases: 8. This CDR3 region has 14 residues. The germline V gene has CDR1 GTSNPN and CDR2 SVGIG (reference sequence).

This chain uses TRBV19 with TRBJ1-3, with D uncertain. V dropped 5 bases and J dropped 3 bases, with 11 bases sitting between them. This CDR3 spans 14 amino acids. From germline, CDR1 is LNHDA and CDR2 SQIVND (reference sequence). The CDR3 DNA follows: TGTGCCAGTAGTCCAGGACCGATTGGAAACACCATATATTTT. This sequence encodes CASSPGPIGNTIYF.

V gene TRBV27 combines with J gene TRBJ1-1; D unclear. The CDR3 is 11 residues long. Deletions cut 6 bases from V and 1 base from J, with 3 bases between. The germline V gene has CDR1 MNHEY and CDR2 SMNVEV (reference sequence). CDR3 bases: TGTGCCAGCAGAAAGAACACTGAAGCTTTCTTT. Translated, it gives CASRKNTEAFF.

The V call is TRBV5-5, the J call TRBJ2-5, with TRBD2 matching 11 bases. CDR1 is SGHKS, CDR2 YYEKEE, per germline (reference sequence). The J segment lost 5 bases and the V segment lost 2 bases, leaving 2 bases of the junction unmatched. There are 14 residues in the CDR3. CDR3 sequence reads: CASSFSGRGETQYF. The CDR3 nucleotides are TGTGCCAGCAGCTTTAGCGGGAGGGGGGAGACCCAGTACTTC.

The chain joins TRBV19 to TRBJ2-7; 10 bases agree with TRBD2. The CDR3 is made up of 15 amino acids. Germline assignment: CDR1 LNHDA and CDR2 SQIVND (reference sequence). V lost 5 bases, J lost 1 base, and 5 bases stayed unmatched. CDR3 amino acids: CASSLTTSGSYEQYF. Written as DNA, the CDR3 is TGTGCCAGTAGTTTGACGACTAGCGGGTCCTACGAGCAGTACTTC.

The chain couples TRBV5-1 to TRBJ2-7, with D perhaps TRBD2 (7 bases). Trimming took 2 bases from V and 2 from J, leaving 14 bases between them. CDR3 size: 15 residues. Germline V gives CDR1 SGHRS, CDR2 YFSETQ. CDR3: CASSLGGATTYEQYF. DNA of the CDR3: TGCGCCAGCAGCTTAGGGGGGGCGACTACCTACGAGCAGTACTTC.

V usage is TRBV28 and J usage is TRBJ2-5; weak D call: TRBD1 (6 bases). Between the trimmed V and J ends, which lost 3 bases and 5 bases, there was a span of 13 bases. CDR1 MDHEN and CDR2 SYDVKM come from the germline V gene. This CDR3 has 14 residues. In nucleotides, the CDR3 is TGTGCCAGCAGTTTTAATGGGGGCTCGGAGACCCAGTACTTC. Protein product: CASSFNGGSETQYF.

The V call is TRBV6-2 or TRBV6-3, the J call TRBJ2-7; TRBD2 aligns across 10 bases. V lost 5 bases and J lost 4; bases outside the gene matches: 5. Germline V gene sequence: CDR1 MNHEY, CDR2 SVGEGT. The CDR3 runs 14 residues. For the CDR3, the DNA is TGTGCCAGCAGTCTAGCGGGAGCACTATACGAGCAGTACTTC. Translation: CASSLAGALYEQYF.